Presented here are 5 T cell receptor beta chains from one specimen sequenced in a study of Ad26.COV2.S vaccination and SARS-CoV-2 variants. As for treatment: 19 received Ad26.COV2.S at low or high dose, single or two shots; about 5 received placebo; per-sample allocation not given. Sampling was done on day 63 after the first vaccine or placebo injection. Here immunoSEQ multiplex PCR was the method, and the copy in TCRdb shows in-frame clones only, minus some. This sample has roughly 400,000 clones, with 80% to 95% found just once. The specimen was peripheral blood, collected in a trial of Ad26.COV2.S vaccine versus placebo. The receptors were sampled from a person between 18 and 59 years old who received the Ad26.COV2.S COVID-19 vaccine or a placebo.

The J gene is TRBJ1-2, the V gene TRBV3-1 (or the pseudogene TRBV3-2); TRBD1 matches 8 bases. V dropped 2 bases and J dropped 4; count of bases not matched to a gene: 12. CDR1 and CDR2 from the germline V gene are LGHDT and YNNKEL (reference sequence). The CDR3 consists of 17 residues. The CDR3 nucleotides are TGTGCCAGCAGCCAATCCGTACGCCGAGGACAGGGCTATGGCTACACCTTC. It specifies CASSQSVRRGQGYGYTF.

This clone occurred a few times. The chain couples TRBV7-8 to TRBJ1-1; TRBD1 aligns across 7 bases. The V gene's germline CDR1 is SGHVS and CDR2 FQNEAQ. Losses at the gene ends were 5 bases for V and 1 base for J; bases not matched to a gene: 10. The CDR3 is 16 residues long. This CDR3 reads CASSGQGQRGNTEAFF. DNA of the CDR3: TGTGCCAGCAGCGGTCAGGGACAGCGAGGGAACACTGAAGCTTTCTTT. The full variable domain, in which reference TRBV7-8 and TRBJ1-1 provide the parts outside the CDR3, is GAGVSQSPRYKVAKRGQDVALRCDPISGHVSLFWYQQALGQGPEFLTYFQNEAQLDKSGLPSDRFFAERPEGSVSTLKIQRTQQEDSAVYLCASSGQGQRGNTEAFFGQGTRLTVV.

V usage is TRBV12-3 or TRBV12-4 and J usage is TRBJ1-4; 11 bases are a match to TRBD1. The CDR3 runs 13 residues. Trimming at V came to 9 bases and at J to 8 bases, leaving 5 bases not matched to a gene. The CDR3 bases are TGTGCCAGTAGGACAGGGGGCCAGGAAAAACTGTTTTTT. Encoded protein: CASRTGGQEKLFF.

This clone was counted a single time. The genes are TRBV6-1 and TRBJ2-7, with TRBD2 matching 7 bases. V shed 4 bases, J shed 2 bases, and the junction held 11 bases outside the gene matches. Germline V lookup: CDR1 MNHNS, CDR2 SASEGT. This CDR3 has 16 amino acids. The CDR3 nucleotides are TGTGCCAGCAGTGCCGCCGTACTAGCGTCGACCTACGAGCAGTACTTC. As protein: CASSAAVLASTYEQYF.

V is TRBV6-2 or TRBV6-3 and J is TRBJ2-3; 10 positions agree with TRBD2. CDR1 MNHEY and CDR2 SVGEGT come from the germline V gene. The CDR3 contains 17 residues. V lost 6 bases and J lost 2; bases outside the gene matches: 11. The CDR3 reads CASSQRRTSGSTDTQYF. The CDR3 nucleotides read TGTGCCAGCAGCCAACGCCGGACTAGCGGATCCACAGATACGCAGTATTTT.